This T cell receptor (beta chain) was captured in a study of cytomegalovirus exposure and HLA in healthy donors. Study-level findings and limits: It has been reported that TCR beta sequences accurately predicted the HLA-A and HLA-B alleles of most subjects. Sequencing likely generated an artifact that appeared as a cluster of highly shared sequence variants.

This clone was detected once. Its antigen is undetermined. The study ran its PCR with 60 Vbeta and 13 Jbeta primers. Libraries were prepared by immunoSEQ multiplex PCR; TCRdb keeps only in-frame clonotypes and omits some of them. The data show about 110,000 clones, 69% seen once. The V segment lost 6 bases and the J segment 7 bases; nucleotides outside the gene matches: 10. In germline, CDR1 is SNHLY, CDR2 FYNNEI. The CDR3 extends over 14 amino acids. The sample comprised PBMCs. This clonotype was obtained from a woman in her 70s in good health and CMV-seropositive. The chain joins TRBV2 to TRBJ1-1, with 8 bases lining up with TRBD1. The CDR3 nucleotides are TGTGCCAGCAGGGGACAGGCCATTGGGGTTGAAGCTTTCTTT. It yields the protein CASRGQAIGVEAFF.